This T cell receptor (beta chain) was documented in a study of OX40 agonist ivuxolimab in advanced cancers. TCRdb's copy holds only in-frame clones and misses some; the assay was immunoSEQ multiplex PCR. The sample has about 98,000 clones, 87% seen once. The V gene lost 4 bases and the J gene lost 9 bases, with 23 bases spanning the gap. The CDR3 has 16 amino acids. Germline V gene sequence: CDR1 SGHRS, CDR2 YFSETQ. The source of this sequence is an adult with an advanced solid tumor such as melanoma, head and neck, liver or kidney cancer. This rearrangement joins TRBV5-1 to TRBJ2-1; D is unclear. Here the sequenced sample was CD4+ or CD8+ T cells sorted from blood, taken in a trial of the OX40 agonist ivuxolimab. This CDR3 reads CASSVDSASSRFEQFF. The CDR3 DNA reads TGCGCCAGCAGCGTAGATTCGGCTAGTAGTCGATTTGAGCAGTTCTTC.